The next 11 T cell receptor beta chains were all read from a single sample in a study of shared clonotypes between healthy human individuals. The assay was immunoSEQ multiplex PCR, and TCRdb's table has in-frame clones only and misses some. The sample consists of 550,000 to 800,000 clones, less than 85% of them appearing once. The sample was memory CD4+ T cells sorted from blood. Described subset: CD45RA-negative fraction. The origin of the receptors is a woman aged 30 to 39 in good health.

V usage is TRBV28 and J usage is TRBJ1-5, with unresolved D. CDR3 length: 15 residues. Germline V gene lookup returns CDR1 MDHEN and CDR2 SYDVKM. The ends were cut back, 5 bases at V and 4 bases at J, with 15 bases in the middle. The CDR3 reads CASSRMTGGNQPQHF. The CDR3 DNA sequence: TGTGCCAGCAGTCGGATGACGGGAGGAAATCAGCCCCAGCATTTT.

The DNA for the CDR3 is TGTGCCACTGGACAGGGGGCAGATACGCAGTATTTT. Translated: CATGQGADTQYF. V usage is TRBV28 and J usage is TRBJ2-3; 10 positions agree with TRBD1. V dropped 10 bases and J dropped 4; count of bases not matched to a gene: 2. The length of the CDR3 is 12 residues. Germline assignment: CDR1 MDHEN and CDR2 SYDVKM.

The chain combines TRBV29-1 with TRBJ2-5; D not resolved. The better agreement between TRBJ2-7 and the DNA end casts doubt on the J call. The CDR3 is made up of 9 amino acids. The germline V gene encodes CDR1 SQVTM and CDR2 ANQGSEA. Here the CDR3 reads CSVPYEQYF. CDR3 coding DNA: TGCAGCGTTCCCTACGAGCAGTACTTC.

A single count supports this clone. The CDR3 region is CASSPGGSNQPQHF. In nucleotides, the CDR3 is TGTGCCAGCAGCCCCGGGGGTAGCAATCAGCCCCAGCATTTT. J is TRBJ1-5 and V is TRBV27, with D tentatively TRBD1 (5 bases). Trimming stripped 6 bases from V and 0 bases from J, with 9 bases between. CDR1 and CDR2 from the germline V gene are MNHEY and SMNVEV (reference sequence). The CDR3 sequence is 14 residues long.

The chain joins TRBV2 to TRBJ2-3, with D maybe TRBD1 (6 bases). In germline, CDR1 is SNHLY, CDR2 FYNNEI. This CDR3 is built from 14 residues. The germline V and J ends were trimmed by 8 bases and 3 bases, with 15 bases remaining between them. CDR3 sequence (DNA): TGTGCCAGCGTGGGCAGGGGAATAACAGATACGCAGTATTTT. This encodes CASVGRGITDTQYF.

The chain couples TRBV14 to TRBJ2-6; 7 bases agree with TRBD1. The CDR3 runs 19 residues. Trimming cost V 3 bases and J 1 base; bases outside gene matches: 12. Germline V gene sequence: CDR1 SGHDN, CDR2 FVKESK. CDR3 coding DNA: TGTGCCAGCAGCCAGCGCGCGACCGGGACAGTATCTGGGGCCAACGTCCTGACTTTC. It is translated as CASSQRATGTVSGANVLTF.

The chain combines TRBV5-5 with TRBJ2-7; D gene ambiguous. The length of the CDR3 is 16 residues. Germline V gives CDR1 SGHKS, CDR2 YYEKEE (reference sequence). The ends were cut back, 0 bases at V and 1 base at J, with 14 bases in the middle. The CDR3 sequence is CASSLAVRVGSYEQYF. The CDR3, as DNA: TGTGCCAGCAGCTTGGCGGTCCGGGTCGGGTCCTACGAGCAGTACTTC.

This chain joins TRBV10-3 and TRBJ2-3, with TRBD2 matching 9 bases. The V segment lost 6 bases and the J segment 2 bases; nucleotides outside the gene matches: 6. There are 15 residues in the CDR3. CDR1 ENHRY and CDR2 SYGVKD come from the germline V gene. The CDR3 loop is CAIRGSGRYTDTQYF. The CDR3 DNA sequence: TGTGCCATCAGGGGAAGCGGGAGGTACACAGATACGCAGTATTTT.

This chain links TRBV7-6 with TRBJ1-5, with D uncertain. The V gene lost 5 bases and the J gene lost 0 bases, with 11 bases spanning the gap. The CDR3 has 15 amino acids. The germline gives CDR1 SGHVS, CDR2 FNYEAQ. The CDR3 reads CASSTRAGSNQPQHF. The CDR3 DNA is TGTGCCAGCAGCACCCGGGCAGGTAGCAATCAGCCCCAGCATTTT. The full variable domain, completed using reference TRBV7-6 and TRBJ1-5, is GAGVSQSPRYKVTKRGQDVALRCDPISGHVSLYWYRQALGQGPEFLTYFNYEAQQDKSGLPNDRFSAERPEGSISTLTIQRTEQRDSAMYRCASSTRAGSNQPQHFGDGTRLSIL.

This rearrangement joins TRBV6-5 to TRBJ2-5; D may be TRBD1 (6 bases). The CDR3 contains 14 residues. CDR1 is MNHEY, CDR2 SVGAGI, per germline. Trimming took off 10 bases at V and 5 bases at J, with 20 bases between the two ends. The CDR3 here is CATQGSIGRETQYF. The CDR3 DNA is TGTGCCACCCAGGGGAGTATTGGGCGGGAGACCCAGTACTTC.

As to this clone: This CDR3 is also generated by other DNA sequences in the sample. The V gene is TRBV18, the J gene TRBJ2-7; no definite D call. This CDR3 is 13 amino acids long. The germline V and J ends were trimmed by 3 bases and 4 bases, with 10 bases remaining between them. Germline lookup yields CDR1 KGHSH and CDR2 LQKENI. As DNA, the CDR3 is TGTGCCAGCTCACCCCCGGCAAGTTACGAGCAGTACTTC. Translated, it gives CASSPPASYEQYF.